These 27 T cell receptor beta chains originate from one sample sequenced in a study of CXCR3-negative and CXCR3-positive naive CD8 T cells. Notes on the study in general: Greater hydrophobicity was found in TRB CDR3s of CXCR3-positive naive cells than of CXCR3-negative naive cells.

It was by 5' RACE with UMI labels that the TRB cDNA libraries were prepared. Reprocessing the 5' RACE reads, TCRdb reports a single entry for every CDR3 protein and omits DNA. The sample data list approximately 88,000 distinct CDR3 sequences. Antigens of these TCRs are unknown. Sequencing used naive CXCR3+ CD8+ T cells from blood. Sample subset: CD45RO-CCR7+CD27+CD95- naive CD8+ T cells expressing CXCR3 (TNR3+). Every receptor here comes from a human donor in good health. Some clones in this sample may be carry-over from other donors' samples.

This chain links TRBV19 with TRBJ2-7. CDR1 LNHDA and CDR2 SQIVND come from the germline V gene (reference sequence). CDR3 length equals 15 residues. The CDR3: CASYTDLNISYEQYF.

This sequence joins TRBV7-3 and TRBJ2-2; TCRdb picks TRBD2, but there is no DNA to check that call. Germline assignment: CDR1 SGHTA and CDR2 FQGTGA. This CDR3 region has 13 residues. The CDR3 spells CASSFGPAGELFF.

The chain joins TRBV2 to TRBJ2-3. Germline V gene sequence: CDR1 SNHLY, CDR2 FYNNEI. The CDR3 is 15 amino acids. This CDR3 reads CASSANIRGTDTQYF.

The chain has TRBV27 and TRBJ1-6; the D gene TCRdb calls, TRBD1, cannot be checked with no DNA. The CDR3 consists of 13 residues. CDR1 and CDR2 (germline): MNHEY, SMNVEV (reference sequence). The CDR3 loop is CASSFGGDSPLHF.

The CDR3 sequence is CACIGTGDYEQYF. This chain joins TRBV6-5 and TRBJ2-7; TCRdb selects TRBD1, and the lack of DNA leaves this call unchecked. The CDR3 loop spans 13 amino acids. The germline gives CDR1 MNHEY, CDR2 SVGAGI.

CDR3 in amino acids: CASSAGLAGPTYEQYF. This chain links TRBV7-6 with TRBJ2-7; with no DNA, the TCRdb D assignment of TRBD2 cannot be verified. This CDR3 is built from 16 residues. Germline CDR1 reads SGHVS; CDR2 reads FNYEAQ.

This chain joins TRBV29-1 and TRBJ1-2; the D gene TCRdb calls, TRBD1, cannot be checked with no DNA. CDR1 and CDR2 (germline): SQVTM, ANQGSEA. The CDR3 length is 14 residues. CDR3 region: CSAYGTGGDYGYTF.

V and J are TRBV28 and TRBJ2-7. The germline V gene encodes CDR1 MDHEN and CDR2 SYDVKM. This CDR3 spans 12 amino acids. The CDR3 loop is CASSLNGYEQYF.

J is TRBJ2-7 and V is TRBV6-5; TCRdb calls TRBD1, which cannot be checked without DNA. The CDR3 spans 14 residues. Germline V gene lookup returns CDR1 MNHEY and CDR2 SVGAGI. CDR3 sequence: CASSYGDRPYEQYF.

The gene calls are TRBV29-1 and TRBJ2-3. The CDR3 is 17 residues long. Per the germline V gene, CDR1 is SQVTM and CDR2 is ANQGSEA. CDR3 in amino acids: CSVEDLGRYSSTDTQYF.

The CDR3 is CASSGPSPTGAGNTIYF. The genes are TRBV15 and TRBJ1-3; TCRdb's assignment of TRBD1 cannot be checked, as there is no DNA. This CDR3 is built from 17 residues. Germline values: CDR1 LNHNV, CDR2 YYDKDF (reference sequence).

The chain joins TRBV9 to TRBJ2-7; as DNA is missing, the TRBD1 call by TCRdb cannot be tested. Germline V gene sequence: CDR1 SGDLS, CDR2 YYNGEE. The CDR3 sequence is 13 residues long. CDR3 amino acids: CASSGDRSYEQYF.

This chain links TRBV30 with TRBJ2-1; TCRdb names TRBD1, which stays unverified in the absence of DNA. Germline assignment: CDR1 GTSNPN and CDR2 SVGIG (reference sequence). The CDR3 spans 15 residues. The CDR3 region is CAWTHPRTGSYEQFF. The full variable domain, its missing parts supplied by reference TRBV30 and TRBJ2-1, is SQTIHQWPATLVQPVGSPLSLECTVEGTSNPNLYWYRQAAGRGLQLLFYSVGIGQISSEVPQNLSASRPQDRQFILSSKKLLLSDSGFYLCAWTHPRTGSYEQFFGPGTRLTVL.

The chain has TRBV12-3 or TRBV12-4 and TRBJ2-5; TCRdb designates TRBD2, a call that cannot be tested without DNA. This CDR3 has 15 amino acids. The CDR3 region is CASSWSSGVEETQYF.

The gene calls are TRBV20-1 and TRBJ2-3; TCRdb picks TRBD1, but there is no DNA to check that call. This CDR3 spans 14 amino acids. Germline assignment: CDR1 DFQATT and CDR2 SNEGSKA (reference sequence). CDR3 region: CSASFSRDTDTQYF.

This chain joins TRBV28 and TRBJ1-6. The CDR3 contains 16 residues. From germline, CDR1 is MDHEN and CDR2 SYDVKM. CDR3 sequence: CASSQFRDGYNSPLHF.

The V call is TRBV28, the J call TRBJ1-5. Germline values: CDR1 MDHEN, CDR2 SYDVKM. The CDR3 runs to 16 residues. The CDR3 loop reads CASLNVGIAGNQPQHF.

V usage is TRBV6-5 and J usage is TRBJ1-5. Germline CDR1 and CDR2: MNHEY and SVGAGI. The CDR3 contains 13 residues. The CDR3 spells CASSYFRNQPQHF.

This sequence joins TRBV20-1 and TRBJ2-7; checking the TCRdb D call of TRBD2 is not possible without DNA. This CDR3 comprises 17 residues. CDR1 is DFQATT, CDR2 SNEGSKA, per germline (reference sequence). This CDR3 is CSARDRGLAGAVVEQYF.

This chain joins TRBV12-3 or TRBV12-4 and TRBJ2-7; lacking DNA, the TRBD2 call made by TCRdb goes unchecked. The CDR3 extends over 15 amino acids. CDR3 region: CASSASRSGGLEQYF.

The chain's CDR3 is CPSSFGGGPGYTF. V is TRBV27 and J is TRBJ1-2. The CDR3 sequence is 13 residues long. Germline values: CDR1 MNHEY, CDR2 SMNVEV (reference sequence).

The chain has TRBV6-5 and TRBJ2-3. The CDR3 loop spans 13 amino acids. CDR1 is MNHEY, CDR2 SVGAGI, per germline. The CDR3 sequence: CASSYGYTDTQYF.

The gene calls are TRBV29-1 and TRBJ2-1; TCRdb designates TRBD2, a call that cannot be tested without DNA. Germline CDR1 reads SQVTM; CDR2 reads ANQGSEA. This CDR3 spans 15 amino acids. CDR3 sequence reads: CSVEQAGVSYNEQFF.

The genes are TRBV7-7 and TRBJ2-2; TCRdb indicates TRBD1, and absent DNA this call remains unverified. Per germline, CDR1 SSHAT and CDR2 FNYEAQ (reference sequence). CDR3 length: 15 residues. The CDR3 here is CASSLGQGPGGELFF. Using reference TRBV7-7 and TRBJ2-2 for the parts outside the CDR3, the full variable domain is GAGVSQSPRYKVTKRGQDVTLRCDPISSHATLYWYQQALGQGPEFLTYFNYEAQPDKSGLPSDRFSAERPEGSISTLTIQRTEQRDSAMYRCASSLGQGPGGELFFGEGSRLTVL.

The chain combines TRBV28 with TRBJ1-5; without DNA, the TCRdb call of TRBD1 cannot be checked. Germline values: CDR1 MDHEN, CDR2 SYDVKM. The CDR3 is 19 amino acids. CDR3 sequence: CASSSLAPDSPYSNQPQHF.

This chain uses TRBV12-3 or TRBV12-4 with TRBJ2-2; the D call of TRBD2 rests on TCRdb alone, since no DNA is present to check it. This CDR3 comprises 12 residues. CDR3 in amino acids: CASSPPGGELFF.

This CDR3 reads CASSRPLGRDAHSYEQYF. The rearrangement joins TRBV6-2 or TRBV6-3 to TRBJ2-7; TCRdb reports TRBD1, a call that lacks DNA to check it against. CDR3 size: 18 residues. Looked up from germline, CDR1 is MNHEY and CDR2 is SVGEGT.